This TCR beta chain was observed in a study of T cell responses to AZD1222 COVID-19 vaccine. A remark on this clone: Its antigen is unknown.

TCRdb keeps only in-frame clones here, not all; method: immunoSEQ multiplex PCR. The table lists about 140,000 clones, approximately 90% of them singletons. General observations from the study: Dominant at 160-218 and 743-854, vaccine-associated CD4 TCRs also spanned spike. Just a handful of people given AZD1222 tested seropositive at baseline. Close to half of all spike-specific TCRs reportedly target regions of the variants that are unmutated. Donors, mostly white British, included more females; clonal diversity was possibly underestimated.

V trimming: 5 bases; J trimming: 1 base; junction bases outside the gene matches: 8. This CDR3 has 18 amino acids. Germline CDR1 and CDR2: SGHTA and FQGTGA. The chain couples TRBV7-3 to TRBJ2-3; TRBD2 aligns across 14 bases. The sample consisted of peripheral blood, taken on day 0 of AZD1222 vaccination. This sequence originates from an adult in good health. DNA of the CDR3: TGTGCCAGCAGCCTGACTAGCGGGAGGGCAAGGGGCACAGATACGCAGTATTTT. This gives the protein CASSLTSGRARGTDTQYF.